This T cell receptor (beta chain) was captured in a study of blood T cell repertoires in COVID-19. This clone has only one observation. The protocol was immunoSEQ multiplex PCR, while the TCRdb copy is restricted to in-frame clones and leaves out a portion. The sample lists fewer than 200,000 clones; about 89% were seen once. The germline gives CDR1 LGHDT, CDR2 YNNKEL (reference sequence). The length of the CDR3 is 19 residues. V lost 1 base to trimming and J lost 2 bases; unmatched junction nucleotides: 14. The source material was peripheral blood. This clonotype originated in a man between 18 and 35 years old who had recovered from COVID-19. The chain joins TRBV3-1 (or the pseudogene TRBV3-2) to TRBJ2-3, with 8 bases aligning to TRBD2. The CDR3 DNA reads TGTGCCAGCAGCCAAGCTCCCGTTTTCGCGGGAGGAGACACAGATACGCAGTATTTT. Amino acid sequence: CASSQAPVFAGGDTDTQYF.